What follows are 31 T cell receptor beta chains derived from one specimen sequenced in a study of technical replicates of blood from four donors. Sequencing was performed with immunoSEQ multiplex PCR; in TCRdb, only in-frame clones are kept and a portion is missing. This table has around 29,000 clones, roughly nine tenths appearing once. The sample consisted of PBMCs. These receptors were obtained from a human donor in good health. Some clones in this sample may be carry-over from other donors' samples.

This chain connects TRBV7-9 to TRBJ2-7; weak D call: TRBD1 (6 bases). Trimming removed 5 bases from V and 2 bases from J, with 16 bases in between. Germline loops: CDR1 SEHNR, CDR2 FQNEAQ (reference sequence). The CDR3 length is 15 residues. CDR3 residues: CASSGMDRVPYEQYF. CDR3 coding DNA: TGTGCCAGCAGCGGAATGGACAGAGTACCCTACGAGCAGTACTTC.

V gene TRBV4-3 combines with J gene TRBJ1-2, with 10 positions matching TRBD1. The V and J ends lost 9 bases and 2 bases, in that order; junction bases with no gene match: 3. This CDR3 comprises 13 residues. Germline CDR1 and CDR2: LGHNA and YSLEER. CDR3 region: CASSGQGNYGYTF. The CDR3 DNA reads TGCGCCAGTTCGGGACAGGGGAACTATGGCTACACCTTC.

This clone appeared once. CDR3 sequence (DNA): TGTGCCAGCAGTTCGGGACTTCGTAGCAATCAGCCCCAGCATTTT. The encoded protein is CASSSGLRSNQPQHF. This rearrangement joins TRBV5-8 to TRBJ1-5; D may be TRBD1 (5 bases). The V end lost 5 bases, the J end lost 0 bases, and 12 bases lay between the germline ends. This CDR3 is built from 15 residues. Germline CDR1 is SGHTS and CDR2 is YDEGEE.

V is TRBV4-1 and J is TRBJ1-6; D perhaps matches TRBD1 (5 bases). Germline V gene sequence: CDR1 MGHRA, CDR2 YSYEKL. There are 16 residues in the CDR3. The germline V and J ends were trimmed by 7 bases and 10 bases, with 23 bases remaining between them. Here the CDR3 reads CASTTEGGTTTSPLHF. The CDR3 bases are TGCGCCAGCACCACAGAAGGCGGGACGACTACGTCACCCCTCCACTTT.

The V gene is TRBV7-2, the J gene TRBJ2-1; TRBD2 matches 8 bases. This CDR3 has 18 amino acids. V lost 0 bases and J lost 0; bases outside the gene matches: 7. Germline CDR1 SGHTA, CDR2 FQGNSA. The CDR3 sequence: CASSLAGLASYSYNEQFF. As DNA, the CDR3 is TGTGCCAGCAGCTTAGCCGGACTAGCCTCTTACTCCTACAATGAGCAGTTCTTC.

This sequence joins TRBV2 and TRBJ2-2; TRBD1 aligns across 7 bases. Germline CDR1 reads SNHLY; CDR2 reads FYNNEI. Unmatched junction bases numbered 3, after V lost 1 base and J lost 4 bases. CDR3 length equals 15 residues. The chain's CDR3 is CASSEEGAFTGELFF. CDR3 nucleotides: TGTGCCAGCAGTGAAGAGGGGGCTTTCACCGGGGAGCTGTTTTTT. The full variable domain, completed using reference TRBV2 and TRBJ2-2, is EPEVTQTPSHQVTQMGQEVILRCVPISNHLYFYWYRQILGQKVEFLVSFYNNEISEKSEIFDDQFSVERPDGSNFTLKIRSTKLEDSAMYFCASSEEGAFTGELFFGEGSRLTVL.

This chain's CDR3 is CASITPSGQGFNEQFF. The CDR3 DNA follows: TGTGCCAGCATTACACCGAGCGGACAGGGCTTCAATGAGCAGTTCTTC. The gene calls are TRBV6-6 and TRBJ2-1; 8 bases are shared with TRBD1. CDR1 is MNHNY and CDR2 is SVGAGI in the germline V gene (reference sequence). J was trimmed by 6 bases and V by 7 bases; bases with no gene match: 14. The CDR3 runs to 16 residues.

V usage is TRBV7-2 and J usage is TRBJ2-1; 10 bases map to TRBD2. Germline trimming cut 5 bases from V and 7 bases from J; bases unmatched to any gene: 8. Looked up from germline, CDR1 is SGHTA and CDR2 is FQGNSA. CDR3 length: 15 amino acids. The CDR3 spells CASSLSSGSVNEQFF. CDR3 sequence (DNA): TGTGCCAGCAGCCTTTCTAGCGGGAGTGTTAATGAGCAGTTCTTC.

J is TRBJ2-7 and V is TRBV6-5, with D perhaps matching TRBD2 (7 bases). The ends were cut back, 7 bases at V and 7 bases at J, with 17 bases in the middle. The CDR3 length is 13 residues. The V gene's germline CDR1 is MNHEY and CDR2 SVGAGI. CDR3 DNA sequence: TGTGCCAGCAACCAAGGGGGGGGTGGGGAGCAGTACTTC. Translating gives CASNQGGGGEQYF.

The CDR3 nucleotides are TGCGCCAGCAGCCAAGATCGGACAGGGTTCACTGAAGCTTTCTTT. This translates into CASSQDRTGFTEAFF. The chain links TRBV4-3 to TRBJ1-1, with 8 bases matching TRBD1. Trimming cost V 0 bases and J 4 bases; bases outside gene matches: 4. CDR1 is LGHNA, CDR2 YSLEER, per germline. The CDR3 spans 15 residues.

The chain links TRBV19 to TRBJ1-2; D is undetermined. This CDR3 contains 15 residues. V gave up 7 bases and J gave up 7 bases, with 22 bases separating them. CDR1 LNHDA and CDR2 SQIVND come from the germline V gene (reference sequence). The CDR3 spells CASTRGRDGRGGYTF. The CDR3 bases are TGTGCCAGTACCCGCGGGAGAGACGGCCGCGGTGGCTACACCTTC.

The chain carries TRBV30 and TRBJ2-1, with D possibly matching TRBD1 (7 bases). The CDR3 extends over 15 amino acids. The germline V gene has CDR1 GTSNPN and CDR2 SVGIG (reference sequence). V shed 6 bases and J shed 9 bases, with 24 bases lying between them. CDR3 coding DNA: TGTGCCTGCACTCGAGGAGGGGGCAATAGCATTGAGCAGTTCTTC. Its protein product is CACTRGGGNSIEQFF. The full variable domain, rest sourced from reference TRBV30 and TRBJ2-1, is SQTIHQWPATLVQPVGSPLSLECTVEGTSNPNLYWYRQAAGRGLQLLFYSVGIGQISSEVPQNLSASRPQDRQFILSSKKLLLSDSGFYLCACTRGGGNSIEQFFGPGTRLTVL.

This chain links TRBV7-3 with TRBJ1-6; 9 bases map to TRBD1. Germline CDR1 is SGHTA and CDR2 is FQGTGA. With V trimmed by 2 bases and J by 7 bases, 0 bases remained unmatched. The length of the CDR3 is 14 residues. CDR3: CASSLGTGNSPLHF. As DNA, the CDR3 is TGTGCCAGCAGCTTAGGGACAGGGAATTCACCCCTCCACTTT. The whole variable domain, remainder taken from reference TRBV7-3 and TRBJ1-6, is GAGVSQTPSNKVTEKGKYVELRCDPISGHTALYWYRQSLGQGPEFLIYFQGTGAADDSGLPNDRFFAVRPEGSVSTLKIQRTERGDSAVYLCASSLGTGNSPLHFGNGTRLTVT.

The V call is TRBV4-1, the J call TRBJ1-5; D is ambiguous. This CDR3 comprises 16 residues. Germline loops: CDR1 MGHRA, CDR2 YSYEKL. The germline V and J ends were trimmed by 0 bases and 6 bases, with 15 bases remaining between them. The CDR3 bases are TGCGCCAGCAGCCAAGATTTCTCGTTGAGTTTTCAGCCCCAGCATTTT. Translated, it gives CASSQDFSLSFQPQHF.

The J gene is TRBJ1-2, the V gene TRBV9; perhaps TRBD1 as D (5 bases). V shed 0 bases and J shed 7 bases, with 10 bases lying between them. The CDR3 contains 13 residues. The germline gives CDR1 SGDLS, CDR2 YYNGEE. The CDR3: CASSVGGEPGYTF. As DNA, the CDR3 is TGTGCCAGCAGCGTAGGGGGGGAACCTGGCTACACCTTC.

The V gene is TRBV29-1, the J gene TRBJ1-1, with 7 bases identical to TRBD1. The CDR3 is 12 amino acids. V lost 6 bases and J lost 11; bases outside the gene matches: 12. CDR1 and CDR2 from the germline V gene are SQVTM and ANQGSEA. The CDR3 loop is CSVVRQGVEAFF. In nucleotides, the CDR3 is TGCAGCGTGGTCCGACAGGGTGTGGAGGCTTTCTTT.

The rearrangement joins TRBV29-1 to TRBJ2-1; 8 positions match TRBD2. Per the germline V gene, CDR1 is SQVTM and CDR2 is ANQGSEA. The CDR3 totals 15 residues. J gave up 4 bases and V 1 base, and 6 bases lay outside the gene matches. The CDR3 here is CSVEGGGWGYNEQFF. For the CDR3, the DNA is TGCAGCGTTGAAGGCGGGGGGTGGGGTTACAATGAGCAGTTCTTC.

This sequence joins TRBV2 and TRBJ2-7; 7 positions agree with TRBD2. CDR1 and CDR2 (germline): SNHLY, FYNNEI. The CDR3 totals 15 residues. V was pared by 2 bases and J by 4 bases, with 8 bases of the junction left unmatched. This CDR3 is CASSEWPGRGYEQYF. The CDR3 DNA reads TGTGCCAGCAGTGAATGGCCAGGGAGGGGATACGAGCAGTACTTC.

The rearrangement joins TRBV6-1 to TRBJ1-5, with 12 nucleotides matching TRBD1. Germline CDR1 reads MNHNS; CDR2 reads SASEGT. With 3 bases clipped from V and 1 base from J, the junction kept 10 bases outside the gene matches. CDR3 length equals 19 residues. CDR3 nucleotides: TGTGCCAGCAGTGACAAGGGGACAGGGGGCGGTCTAAGCAATCAGCCCCAGCATTTT. Translating gives CASSDKGTGGGLSNQPQHF.

This chain uses TRBV2 with TRBJ1-4; 8 bases fit TRBD1. The CDR3 contains 13 residues. V dropped 5 bases and J dropped 7; count of bases not matched to a gene: 3. Germline V lookup: CDR1 SNHLY, CDR2 FYNNEI. The CDR3 protein is CASSQGAGEKLFF. For the CDR3, the DNA is TGTGCCAGCAGTCAGGGGGCGGGTGAAAAACTGTTTTTT. The variable domain in full, with the rest retrieved from reference TRBV2 and TRBJ1-4, is EPEVTQTPSHQVTQMGQEVILRCVPISNHLYFYWYRQILGQKVEFLVSFYNNEISEKSEIFDDQFSVERPDGSNFTLKIRSTKLEDSAMYFCASSQGAGEKLFFGSGTQLSVL.

The V call is TRBV4-2, the J call TRBJ2-1; possibly TRBD2 for D (6 bases). There are 15 residues in the CDR3. The germline gives CDR1 LGHNA, CDR2 YNFKEQ. V lost 0 bases to trimming and J lost 10 bases, with 16 bases between them. CDR3 amino acids: CASSQDQETRWEQFF. The CDR3 nucleotides are TGTGCCAGCAGCCAAGATCAAGAGACTAGGTGGGAGCAGTTCTTC.

By proportion, this clone is medium-sized. The V gene is TRBV6-1, the J gene TRBJ1-6; TRBD1 matches 10 bases. CDR1 is MNHNS and CDR2 is SASEGT in the germline V gene. The J segment lost 5 bases and the V segment lost 6 bases, leaving 4 bases of the junction unmatched. The length of the CDR3 is 15 residues. The CDR3 loop reads CASSAGTGDNSPLHF. The DNA for the CDR3 is TGTGCCAGCAGCGCCGGGACAGGGGATAATTCACCCCTCCACTTT.

The chain links TRBV29-1 to TRBJ1-1; maybe TRBD1 (6 bases). Germline loops: CDR1 SQVTM, CDR2 ANQGSEA. The CDR3 sequence is 15 residues long. V was cut by 3 bases and J by 5 bases, with 19 bases left in between. The CDR3 spells CSVDMGAQTRTEAFF. The CDR3 nucleotides read TGCAGCGTTGACATGGGGGCCCAAACGCGGACTGAAGCTTTCTTT.

The chain recombines TRBV2 with TRBJ2-5, with D possibly being TRBD1 (6 bases). The CDR3 contains 15 residues. Germline loops: CDR1 SNHLY, CDR2 FYNNEI. V lost 5 bases and J 5 bases, leaving 18 bases between the germline ends. The CDR3 loop is CASSTQGKSGETQYF. The DNA of the CDR3 is TGTGCCAGCAGTACACAGGGAAAATCGGGCGAGACCCAGTACTTC.

This clone has only a few counts. Other DNA sequences in the same sample also yield this CDR3. The chain joins TRBV5-1 to TRBJ2-1; 9 bases fit TRBD2. CDR3 length equals 14 residues. J gave up 4 bases and V 3 bases, and 2 bases lay outside the gene matches. Germline V CDR1 and CDR2: SGHRS, YFSETQ. CDR3 bases: TGCGCCAGCAGCTCCAGCGGGGGGTACAATGAGCAGTTCTTC. It is translated as CASSSSGGYNEQFF.

The chain links TRBV27 to TRBJ1-6, with D maybe TRBD1 (6 bases). CDR3 length: 15 amino acids. V lost 6 bases and J 7 bases, leaving 16 bases between the germline ends. Germline CDR1 MNHEY, CDR2 SMNVEV (reference sequence). The CDR3 is CASSSTGRGNSPLHF. In nucleotides, the CDR3 is TGTGCCAGCAGCTCCACAGGGAGGGGCAATTCACCCCTCCACTTT.

This clone was seen only a few times. The sample has other DNA sequences that encode this CDR3 too. The V and J genes are TRBV7-6 and TRBJ2-5; unclear D gene. The CDR3 consists of 12 residues. Germline CDR1 SGHVS, CDR2 FNYEAQ. V was shortened by 5 bases and J by 5 bases, with 9 bases between the two germline ends. The chain's CDR3 is CASSLNRETQYF. As DNA, the CDR3 is TGTGCCAGCAGCCTAAATCGGGAGACCCAGTACTTC.

The chain employs TRBV6-5 and TRBJ2-5; no definite D call. Germline V lookup: CDR1 MNHEY, CDR2 SVGAGI. Trimming removed 5 bases from V and 1 base from J, with 8 bases in between. The CDR3 totals 13 residues. DNA for the CDR3: TGTGCCAGCAGTCCTCTTCGCCAAGAGACCCAGTACTTC. Its protein product is CASSPLRQETQYF.

V gene TRBV27 combines with J gene TRBJ1-2; tentatively, D is TRBD1 (5 bases). CDR3 length: 14 amino acids. V lost 3 bases and J lost 6, with 14 bases in between. Germline-derived CDR1 and CDR2 are MNHEY and SMNVEV (reference sequence). The CDR3 nucleotides are TGTGCCAGCAGTTTTAGCGGGGCACTGGATGGCTACACCTTC. Its protein product is CASSFSGALDGYTF.

As for this clone: Germline and junction disagree at one end, which may indicate a read error. The genes are TRBV13 and TRBJ1-6, with 7 bases aligning to TRBD1. Germline values: CDR1 PRHDT, CDR2 FYEKMQ (reference sequence). CDR3 length: 15 amino acids. The CDR3 region has the DNA TGTGCCAGCAGGTTAGACAGGGTAGTTAATTCACCCCTCCACTTT. This encodes CASRLDRVVNSPLHF.

This chain links TRBV5-1 with TRBJ1-5; maybe TRBD1 (6 bases). Germline CDR1 and CDR2: SGHRS and YFSETQ. V was cut by 0 bases and J by 3 bases, with 10 bases left in between. This CDR3 is built from 15 residues. The CDR3 reads CASSLGTGNNQPQHF. The CDR3 nucleotides are TGCGCCAGCAGCTTGGGCACAGGGAACAATCAGCCCCAGCATTTT.